This T cell receptor beta chain is drawn from a study of T cells in Graves' hyperthyroidism and ophthalmopathy. TCR beta CDR3 regions were amplified from RNA transcripts. Initially, a first-round RT-PCR of the TCR CDR3 employed the HTBI primer set. From the multiplex PCR reads, TCRdb called clonotypes with MiXCR, one entry per CDR3 protein. The sample lists almost 600,000 distinct CDR3 sequences; about half were seen once. Criteria for exclusion of patients were uncontrolled infection, other autoimmune disease, pregnancy or lactation. Specimen: peripheral blood or thyroid tissue (not recorded which). This TCR was sampled from a woman between 18 and 29 years old with Graves' hyperthyroidism.

The CDR3 loop reads CASSEYNYGYTF. DNA of the CDR3: TGTGCCAGCAGTGAGTACAACTATGGCTACACCTTC. The rearrangement joins TRBV6-1 to TRBJ1-2; D is unclear. CDR3 size: 12 residues. V lost 3 bases to trimming and J lost 2 bases, with 4 bases between them. CDR1 is MNHNS, CDR2 SASEGT, per germline.